These 14 T cell receptor beta chains share one sample of origin, sequenced in a study of early T cells in non-severe SARS-CoV-2 infection (dated by TCRdb to the early 2020s). The library was made by 5' RACE. Sequencing was performed on a NextSeq 500. TCRdb reprocessed the public reads (quality trimming at Q25 with fastp, clone calling with MiXCR) and kept in-frame beta chains. Each entry is one CDR3 protein sequence, shown with its most common DNA and genes. The table for this sample lists 25,000 to 30,000 distinct CDR3 sequences; about 6.6% of them were counted only once. About 34% of the sample is taken by the ten largest. The sequencing used whole blood, collected at baseline. The receptors come from an adult who was a healthcare worker with PCR-confirmed SARS-CoV-2 infection or an uninfected control (not recorded which).

This clonotype has a count of ten or more. As DNA, the CDR3 is TGTGCCAGTAGGAACCTGTTCGGGACTGGAGGCAATGAGCAGTTCTTC. As protein: CASRNLFGTGGNEQFF. The V gene is TRBV19, the J gene TRBJ2-1, with D possibly TRBD2 on 6 matching bases. This CDR3 is 16 amino acids long. Per the germline V gene, CDR1 is LNHDA and CDR2 is SQIVND (reference sequence). V was cut by 6 bases and J by 6 bases, with 21 bases left in between.

There are many counts of this clonotype. The chain is built from TRBV30 and TRBJ2-5; 7 nucleotides agree with TRBD1. With V trimmed by 0 bases and J by 2 bases, 3 bases remained unmatched. CDR1 is GTSNPN and CDR2 is SVGIG in the germline V gene (reference sequence). This CDR3 is built from 14 residues. The CDR3: CAWSVYRGQETQYF. Here the CDR3 DNA reads TGTGCCTGGAGTGTATACAGGGGACAAGAGACCCAGTACTTC.

This clonotype was seen repeatedly, ten times or more. The chain combines TRBV5-1 with TRBJ2-4; 16 bases map to TRBD2. V shed 4 bases and J 8 bases; nucleotides not matched to a gene: 9. The CDR3 is made up of 17 amino acids. Germline assignment: CDR1 SGHRS and CDR2 YFSETQ. The CDR3 region is CASSLMGLAGGSDIQYF. The CDR3 DNA reads as TGCGCCAGCAGCCTGATGGGACTAGCGGGAGGGTCGGACATTCAGTACTTC.

The V gene is TRBV11-2, the J gene TRBJ2-3, with TRBD2 identical over 12 bases. The CDR3 is made up of 16 amino acids. Germline V CDR1 and CDR2: SGHAT, FQNNGV. Trimming cost V 5 bases and J 6 bases; bases outside gene matches: 9. As DNA, the CDR3 is TGTGCCAGCAGCCTGGGGGCTAGCGGGGGGGCGGATACGCAGTATTTT. Translated: CASSLGASGGADTQYF.

This clonotype has just a few counts. The gene calls are TRBV24-1 and TRBJ2-5, with TRBD2 matching 7 bases. Germline CDR1 reads KGHDR; CDR2 reads SFDVKD. The J segment lost 1 base and the V segment lost 7 bases, leaving 5 bases of the junction unmatched. CDR3 length equals 14 residues. CDR3 protein: CATRSSGLQETQYF. The DNA for the CDR3 is TGTGCCACCAGAAGTAGCGGGCTCCAAGAGACCCAGTACTTC.

The chain couples TRBV6-6 to TRBJ1-3; TRBD1 might be the D (6 bases). The CDR3 spans 13 residues. Germline CDR1 MNHNY, CDR2 SVGAGI (reference sequence). For the CDR3, the DNA is TGTCGAAGTCCGGGGGCTGCTGGAAACACCATATATTTT. Protein: CRSPGAAGNTIYF.

This clonotype appeared many times. This rearrangement joins TRBV20-1 to TRBJ1-2; D unresolved. Looked up from germline, CDR1 is DFQATT and CDR2 is SNEGSKA (reference sequence). The CDR3 has 14 amino acids. Trimming took off 1 base at V and 1 base at J, with 10 bases between the two ends. CDR3 coding DNA: TGCAGTGCTAGAGTGTTGGGAAATAACTATGGCTACACCTTC. Its translation: CSARVLGNNYGYTF.

This clonotype appeared many times. V gene TRBV20-1 combines with J gene TRBJ2-3; D remains unclear. Trimming took off 2 bases at V and 6 bases at J, with 15 bases between the two ends. CDR1 is DFQATT and CDR2 is SNEGSKA in the germline V gene (reference sequence). There are 14 residues in the CDR3. CDR3 nucleotide sequence: TGCAGTGCTAGAACCCGACGCACGTTCGATACGCAGTATTTT. The encoded protein is CSARTRRTFDTQYF.

CDR3 DNA: TGTGCCACCAGCTCGGGACAAGGCGACACCGGGGAGCTGTTTTTT. Encoded protein: CATSSGQGDTGELFF. The chain is built from TRBV24-1 and TRBJ2-2, with a possible D match to TRBD1 (6 bases). V shed 7 bases and J shed 3 bases, with 14 bases lying between them. Per the germline V gene, CDR1 is KGHDR and CDR2 is SFDVKD. This CDR3 has 15 amino acids.

This clonotype appeared many times. V usage is TRBV7-2 and J usage is TRBJ1-5; no clear D gene. This CDR3 comprises 13 residues. Germline assignment: CDR1 SGHTA and CDR2 FQGNSA. Trimming cost V 5 bases and J 4 bases, with 9 bases left between them. DNA for the CDR3: TGTGCCAGCAGCCTGTACACGAATCAGCCCCAGCATTTT. Translation gives CASSLYTNQPQHF.

This clonotype showed up many times. The chain carries TRBV3-1 and TRBJ2-1, with TRBD2 matching over 12 bases. After removal of 4 bases from V and 10 bases from J, the junction contained 8 bases not matched to a gene. Per germline, CDR1 LGHDT and CDR2 YNNKEL (reference sequence). The CDR3 is made up of 15 amino acids. The CDR3 coding sequence is TGTGCCAGCAGCCTCGGACTAGCGGGGATAGGGGAGCAGTTCTTC. Its translation is CASSLGLAGIGEQFF.

This clonotype was recorded many times. An end of the junction does not agree with germline; a read error may underlie this. The gene calls are TRBV6-1 and TRBJ1-3; D remains unclear. Germline V CDR1 and CDR2: MNHNS, SASEGT. The CDR3 totals 13 residues. The CDR3 sequence: CASSRRSENTIYF. The CDR3 nucleotides are TGTGCCAGCAGCCGCCGCTCTGAAAACACCATATATTTT.

The table lists this clonotype with many counts. The rearrangement links TRBV20-1 to TRBJ2-2; no firm D call. The germline V gene encodes CDR1 DFQATT and CDR2 SNEGSKA (reference sequence). The CDR3 contains 16 residues. The germline V and J ends were trimmed by 1 base and 0 bases, with 12 bases remaining between them. The CDR3 region is CSARAVGSANTGELFF. The CDR3 DNA sequence: TGCAGTGCTAGAGCAGTAGGCTCAGCGAACACCGGGGAGCTGTTTTTT.

The table lists this clonotype with many counts. The chain recombines TRBV11-3 with TRBJ2-3; D gene ambiguous. The CDR3 is made up of 16 amino acids. V lost 6 bases and J lost 2, with 18 bases in between. Germline CDR1 SGHNT, CDR2 YENEEA. The chain's CDR3 is CASSLLRTEDTDTQYF. DNA for the CDR3: TGTGCCAGCAGTCTACTCCGGACGGAAGACACAGATACGCAGTATTTT.